This TCR beta chain was found in a study of blood T cell repertoires in COVID-19 (dated by TCRdb to the early 2020s). In terms of the full investigation: The collaborator samples originated in the United States, Italy and Spain and spanned the acute and convalescent phases of COVID-19. HLA class I and class II types, where available, came from metadata supplied by the sample provider rather than from assay-based typing. Subjects who had been exposed to COVID-19, were actively infected with it, or had recovered from it provided the deeply sampled blood TCRbeta repertoires that made up the dataset. The samples were drawn from two sources: the first 160 participants of the ongoing ImmuneRACE study, and some 1,300 subjects contributed by 6 global collaborators. Nearly every sample came with metadata listing a de-identified subject ID, COVID-19 status, age in years and sex. The repertoires were released in a freely available public database intended as a resource for research on the immune response to SARS-CoV-2. The prospective study material was composed of cDNA or gDNA derived from T cells, B-cell-depleted T cells, or PBMCs.

The collaborating institutions used their own protocols to collect whole blood in K2EDTA tubes. For TCRbeta analysis, collaborator samples were shipped as frozen whole blood, as isolated PBMCs, or as DNA extracted from either sample type. In regard to this clone: Its antigen is still unknown. No much larger clonotype is one base removed from it; base qualities were not supplied.

Broader findings and caveats from the paper: The quantity of clinical and demographic metadata differed by source and by participant and was supplied without curation.

TCRbeta CDR3 regions were amplified from genomic DNA by means of the immunoSEQ Assay, a bias-controlled multiplex PCR. As for how the authors treated the data: Nucleated cell counts per sample were estimated from amplification of reference gene primers within the assay. Sequence reads were collapsed and filtered to measure the absolute abundance of every unique TCRbeta CDR3 rearrangement. For each sample, productive Simpson clonality was calculated as the square root of Simpson's diversity index over productive rearrangements. TCRdb re-hosts the immuneACCESS table, in-frame sequences only. Its copies lack some clones; in the studies checked, an unresolved V gene accounts for under half of them, and the cause for the rest is not known. V, J and clone size derive from that table, while D and trimming were established from the DNA sequence. Here the sample has about 230,000 clones; 65% to 85% occur a single time. Clones ranked in the top ten supply less than 5.5% of the sample.

Source material: peripheral blood. This TCR was recovered from a man between 45 and 60 years old with active or convalescent COVID-19.

CDR3 sequence: CASSRDRGDLSGYTF. At the DNA level, the sequence is TGTGCCAGCAGCCGGGACAGGGGAGATCTGAGTGGCTACACCTTC. Recombination linked TRBV6-2 or TRBV6-3 to TRBJ1-2; 10 central bases correspond to TRBD1. Compared with germline, V lacks 6 bases and J lacks 7 bases; bases without a gene match: 11. CDR1 and CDR2, looked up from the germline V gene, are MNHEY and SVGEGT. Reading from cysteine to phenylalanine, the CDR3 counts 15 amino acids. Only the CDR3 part of the read is kept: 45 bases, read in frame from the first base.